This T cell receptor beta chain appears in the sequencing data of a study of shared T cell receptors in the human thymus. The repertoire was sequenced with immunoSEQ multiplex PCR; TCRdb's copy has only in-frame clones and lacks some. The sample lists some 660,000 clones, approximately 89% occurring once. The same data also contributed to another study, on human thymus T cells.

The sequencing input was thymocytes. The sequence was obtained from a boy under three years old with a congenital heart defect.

The CDR3 DNA reads as TGTGCCAGCAGTACGGAGCGGAAGGACTCCTACGAGCAGTACTTC. Protein product: CASSTERKDSYEQYF. V gene TRBV6-5 combines with J gene TRBJ2-7; possible D gene TRBD2, 5 bases. Germline V gene lookup returns CDR1 MNHEY and CDR2 SVGAGI. The CDR3 covers 15 residues. Trimming left V 5 bases short and J 0 bases short, with 14 bases between.